What follows are 26 T cell receptor beta chains derived from one specimen sequenced in a study of blood T cell repertoires in COVID-19. The data were produced by immunoSEQ multiplex PCR, yet TCRdb's version contains in-frame clones alone and is incomplete. The top ten hold roughly 3.9% of the sample, which has roughly 43,000 clones, about 91% seen once. The specimen sequenced was peripheral blood. These receptor sequences come from a human donor in a cohort sampled during active COVID-19.

The genes are TRBV7-9 and TRBJ2-1, with D possibly TRBD2 on 5 matching bases. The CDR3 extends over 16 amino acids. Trimming removed 1 base at V and 3 bases at J, with 13 bases between. Germline assignment: CDR1 SEHNR and CDR2 FQNEAQ (reference sequence). CDR3 loop: CASSLDGGSNYNEQFF. The CDR3 nucleotides are TGTGCCAGCAGCTTAGACGGCGGGTCAAACTACAATGAGCAGTTCTTC.

J is TRBJ2-5 and V is TRBV27, with D possibly TRBD1 on 6 matching bases. The J call is doubtful: the DNA matches TRBJ2-7 better. CDR1 and CDR2 from the germline V gene are MNHEY and SMNVEV (reference sequence). The CDR3 loop spans 16 amino acids. DNA for the CDR3: TGTGCCAGCAGTTTATGGGGGCCCAGGGTTGGCGACGAGCAGTACTTC. Its protein product is CASSLWGPRVGDEQYF.

The chain carries TRBV4-2 and TRBJ2-7; 9 bases agree with TRBD1. Germline V gene data show CDR1 as LGHNA and CDR2 as YNFKEQ. V lost 4 bases and J lost 2; bases outside the gene matches: 15. The CDR3 sequence is 18 residues long. CDR3 sequence (DNA): TGTGCCAGCAGCCGCGGCGGGACAGGGTCTTCTAACCCCTACGAGCAGTACTTC. Encoded protein: CASSRGGTGSSNPYEQYF.

V is TRBV28 and J is TRBJ2-1; 7 bases match TRBD2. Germline CDR1 is MDHEN and CDR2 is SYDVKM. The CDR3 covers 13 residues. J gave up 8 bases and V 7 bases, and 8 bases lay outside the gene matches. CDR3 nucleotides: TGTGCCAGCACTGTTCGGGGGGAGGATGAGCAGTTCTTC. Amino acid sequence: CASTVRGEDEQFF. The whole variable domain, remainder taken from reference TRBV28 and TRBJ2-1, is DVKVTQSSRYLVKRTGEKVFLECVQDMDHENMFWYRQDPGLGLRLIYFSYDVKMKEKGDIPEGYSVSREKKERFSLILESASTNQTSMYLCASTVRGEDEQFFGPGTRLTVL.

The chain couples TRBV30 to TRBJ2-7, with a tentative D call TRBD1 (5 bases). The CDR3 extends over 13 amino acids. Trimming cost V 3 bases and J 5 bases, with 14 bases left between them. CDR1 and CDR2 from the germline V gene are GTSNPN and SVGIG (reference sequence). The chain's CDR3 is CAWSQGIVDEQYF. CDR3 sequence (DNA): TGTGCCTGGAGCCAGGGTATAGTCGACGAGCAGTACTTC.

The chain employs TRBV5-3 and TRBJ1-2; D gene ambiguous. TRBV5-3 is noted as an ORF with a role that remains uncertain. Deletions cut 10 bases from V and 4 bases from J, with 8 bases between. The CDR3 loop spans 10 amino acids. CDR3 in amino acids: CAPPFYGYTF. CDR3 nucleotides: TGTGCCCCCCCTTTCTATGGCTACACCTTC.

The chain couples TRBV11-1 to TRBJ2-3, with D hard to call. V was trimmed by 10 bases and J by 2 bases, leaving 22 bases between them. The CDR3 contains 16 residues. Per germline, CDR1 SGHAT and CDR2 FQDESV (reference sequence). CDR3 DNA: TGTGCCACCAAACTCGCCGCGCATTCCTTCACAGATACGCAGTATTTT. It encodes CATKLAAHSFTDTQYF.

The chain couples TRBV13 to TRBJ2-7; 10 bases match TRBD2. Per germline, CDR1 PRHDT and CDR2 FYEKMQ (reference sequence). CDR3 length: 17 amino acids. V trimming: 0 bases; J trimming: 0 bases; junction bases outside the gene matches: 5. CDR3 protein: CASSLGFLAGDSYEQYF. Written as DNA, the CDR3 is TGTGCCAGCAGCTTAGGATTCCTAGCGGGGGACTCCTACGAGCAGTACTTC.

The chain carries TRBV5-4 and TRBJ2-5; 7 bases are shared with TRBD2. Trimming cost V 5 bases and J 5 bases; bases outside gene matches: 9. Per germline, CDR1 SGHNT and CDR2 YYREEE (reference sequence). The CDR3 totals 14 residues. CDR3 in amino acids: CASSLPGRVETQYF. The CDR3 DNA reads as TGTGCCAGCAGTTTACCAGGGAGGGTGGAGACCCAGTACTTC.

The CDR3 loop reads CASSLKQDTEAFF. Written as DNA, the CDR3 is TGCGCCAGCAGCCTCAAGCAGGACACTGAAGCTTTCTTT. The chain couples TRBV5-1 to TRBJ1-1; unclear D gene. Germline-derived CDR1 and CDR2 are SGHRS and YFSETQ. This CDR3 spans 13 amino acids. V lost 4 bases and J lost 3, with 10 bases in between.

The V and J genes are TRBV6-1 and TRBJ1-1, with 9 nucleotides matching TRBD1. The germline gives CDR1 MNHNS, CDR2 SASEGT. This CDR3 is built from 16 residues. The junction had 10 bases not matched to a gene; V was cut back by 4 bases and J by 4 bases. The chain's CDR3 is CASSGHFSTGGTEAFF. CDR3 bases: TGTGCCAGCAGTGGCCACTTCTCGACAGGGGGCACTGAAGCTTTCTTT.

This rearrangement joins TRBV19 to TRBJ1-5; D is unclear. The germline gives CDR1 LNHDA, CDR2 SQIVND (reference sequence). This CDR3 has 14 amino acids. Trimming left V 2 bases short and J 1 base short, with 6 bases between. CDR3 amino acids: CASSISGSNQPQHF. CDR3 DNA sequence: TGTGCCAGTAGTATATCGGGGAGCAATCAGCCCCAGCATTTT. The full variable domain, rest sourced from reference TRBV19 and TRBJ1-5, is DGGITQSPKYLFRKEGQNVTLSCEQNLNHDAMYWYRQDPGQGLRLIYYSQIVNDFQKGDIAEGYSVSREKKESFPLTVTSAQKNPTAFYLCASSISGSNQPQHFGDGTRLSIL.

The V gene is TRBV7-9, the J gene TRBJ1-4, with 7 nucleotides matching TRBD1. J was trimmed by 1 base and V by 4 bases; bases with no gene match: 6. Germline V gene lookup returns CDR1 SEHNR and CDR2 FQNEAQ (reference sequence). The CDR3 consists of 16 residues. This CDR3 reads CASSSFQGVTNEKLFF. DNA of the CDR3: TGTGCCAGCAGCTCCTTCCAGGGGGTAACTAATGAAAAACTGTTTTTT.

The V call is TRBV24-1, the J call TRBJ2-3; D is unclear. The CDR3 is 13 amino acids. The V end was cut by 3 bases, the J end by 3 bases, with 6 bases between. Per germline, CDR1 KGHDR and CDR2 SFDVKD. The CDR3 loop reads CATSDSLTDTQYF. The CDR3 bases are TGTGCCACCAGTGATAGCCTGACAGATACGCAGTATTTT.

V usage is TRBV18 and J usage is TRBJ1-2; 9 nucleotides match TRBD1. The V segment lost 3 bases and the J segment 3 bases; nucleotides outside the gene matches: 8. The CDR3 covers 16 residues. CDR1 and CDR2 from the germline V gene are KGHSH and LQKENI. CDR3 DNA sequence: TGTGCCAGCTCACCGTTAGGGACAGGGTACGACTATGGCTACACCTTC. Translation gives CASSPLGTGYDYGYTF.

This clone appeared a few times. The CDR3 loop reads CASTYDSLSGNTIYF. In DNA, the CDR3 is TGCGCCAGCACGTACGACAGCCTCTCTGGAAACACCATATATTTT. The rearrangement joins TRBV10-1 to TRBJ1-3, with D possibly matching TRBD1 (5 bases). The CDR3 has 15 amino acids. V was trimmed by 7 bases and J by 0 bases, leaving 13 bases between them. In germline, CDR1 is WNHNN, CDR2 SYGVQD (reference sequence).

This clone was found once. The chain has TRBV27 and TRBJ2-5; a possible D gene is TRBD2 (6 bases). Germline loops: CDR1 MNHEY, CDR2 SMNVEV (reference sequence). V was clipped by 2 bases and J by 3 bases, with 13 bases between them. This CDR3 is built from 15 residues. In nucleotides, the CDR3 is TGTGCCAGCAGTTTACTTGGCGGGGCCGAAGAGACCCAGTACTTC. It is translated as CASSLLGGAEETQYF.

The J gene is TRBJ2-1, the V gene TRBV7-9; 7 bases align to TRBD1. V was pared by 1 base and J by 2 bases, with 5 bases of the junction left unmatched. This CDR3 is 16 amino acids long. Germline V gene data show CDR1 as SEHNR and CDR2 as FQNEAQ (reference sequence). The CDR3 DNA reads as TGTGCCAGCAGCTTAGACGGGACAGTACCCTACAATGAGCAGTTCTTC. Its translation is CASSLDGTVPYNEQFF.

The chain is built from TRBV11-1 and TRBJ2-2; D is unresolved. The length of the CDR3 is 15 residues. Per germline, CDR1 SGHAT and CDR2 FQDESV (reference sequence). Trimming took 7 bases from V and 1 from J, leaving 13 bases between them. Here the CDR3 DNA reads TGTGCCAGCACCAAAACAGCAGTGAACACCGGGGAGCTGTTTTTT. Translating gives CASTKTAVNTGELFF.

This clone occurred once. The V and J genes are TRBV5-1 and TRBJ2-3; D is unclear. From germline, CDR1 is SGHRS and CDR2 YFSETQ. V was shortened by 4 bases and J by 0 bases, with 15 bases between the two germline ends. The length of the CDR3 is 16 residues. The CDR3 nucleotides read TGCGCCAGCAGCGTGGACCCTTCGACTAGCACAGATACGCAGTATTTT. Protein sequence: CASSVDPSTSTDTQYF.

This clone was seen a few times. The CDR3 coding sequence is TGTGCCAGCAGCGCACGACAGGGGGCGACCAATCAGCCCCAGCATTTT. Its protein is CASSARQGATNQPQHF. The V call is TRBV4-2, the J call TRBJ1-5; TRBD1 matches at 10 bases. Germline CDR1 LGHNA, CDR2 YNFKEQ. The V and J ends lost 5 bases and 3 bases, in that order; junction bases with no gene match: 7. This CDR3 is built from 16 residues.

The chain is built from TRBV24-1 and TRBJ1-2, with D hard to call. The CDR3 sequence is 14 residues long. Germline CDR1 is KGHDR and CDR2 is SFDVKD. The ends were cut back, 3 bases at V and 3 bases at J, with 10 bases in the middle. The CDR3 spells CATSDPPEDYGYTF. For the CDR3, the DNA is TGTGCCACCAGTGATCCACCAGAGGACTATGGCTACACCTTC.

The rearrangement joins TRBV28 to TRBJ2-5, with 7 bases fitting TRBD1. J lost 4 bases, V lost 5 bases, and 7 bases had no gene match. CDR1 and CDR2 (germline): MDHEN, SYDVKM. The CDR3 loop spans 14 amino acids. The CDR3, as DNA: TGTGCCAGCAGTGAAGGGGGCGAAAGAGAGACCCAGTACTTC. Protein sequence: CASSEGGERETQYF. Full variable domain (rest looked up from reference TRBV28 and TRBJ2-5): DVKVTQSSRYLVKRTGEKVFLECVQDMDHENMFWYRQDPGLGLRLIYFSYDVKMKEKGDIPEGYSVSREKKERFSLILESASTNQTSMYLCASSEGGERETQYFGPGTRLLVL.

The rearrangement joins TRBV5-1 to TRBJ1-1, with no clear D. V was clipped by 1 base and J by 5 bases, with 9 bases between them. Germline CDR1 and CDR2: SGHRS and YFSETQ. The CDR3 covers 13 residues. In nucleotides, the CDR3 is TGCGCCAGCAGCTTGTCCGGGGAAACTGAAGCTTTCTTT. Its protein product is CASSLSGETEAFF.

This clone was seen only once. This CDR3 reads CASSGQEAFEQYF. The CDR3 coding sequence is TGTGCCAGCAGCGGACAGGAGGCGTTCGAGCAGTACTTC. The gene calls are TRBV6-2 or TRBV6-3 and TRBJ2-7, with TRBD1 matching 7 bases. The germline gives CDR1 MNHEY, CDR2 SVGEGT. V was pared by 6 bases and J by 6 bases, with 8 bases of the junction left unmatched. This CDR3 has 13 amino acids.

The chain is built from TRBV30 and TRBJ1-1; D remains ambiguous. Trimming stripped 0 bases from V and 1 base from J, with 6 bases between. The CDR3 length is 13 residues. The germline CDR1 and CDR2 sequences are GTSNPN and SVGIG (reference sequence). The CDR3 spells CAWSVIRNTEAFF. The CDR3 DNA reads TGTGCCTGGAGTGTGATTAGGAACACTGAAGCTTTCTTT.